This T cell receptor beta chain originates from a study of T cells in localized non-small cell lung cancer. Study outcomes and limitations: Among the tissues sampled, uninvolved adjacent lung had the highest T cell clonality, above tumor. Analysis by sequencing included only one tumor region, so heterogeneity remains possible. A higher density of T cells in blood coincided with extended overall survival. Of the top 100 tumor clones, median roughly 60 were in adjacent lung, about 30 among its top 100.

In regard to this clone: Its antigen remains unknown.

CDR3 length: 13 amino acids. The V end lost 3 bases, the J end lost 0 bases, and 6 bases lay between the germline ends. Germline CDR1 is SGDLS and CDR2 is YYNGEE. Libraries were prepared by immunoSEQ multiplex PCR; TCRdb keeps only in-frame clonotypes and omits some of them. The table records some 10,000 clones, about 88% of them present only once. The sample consisted of peripheral blood, taken before any cancer treatment. The chain employs TRBV9 and TRBJ1-1; D call uncertain. The sequence was collected from a male donor aged 60 or over with stage III lung adenocarcinoma. The CDR3 DNA is TGTGCCAGCAGCGGCATACTGAACACTGAAGCTTTCTTT. This translates into CASSGILNTEAFF.